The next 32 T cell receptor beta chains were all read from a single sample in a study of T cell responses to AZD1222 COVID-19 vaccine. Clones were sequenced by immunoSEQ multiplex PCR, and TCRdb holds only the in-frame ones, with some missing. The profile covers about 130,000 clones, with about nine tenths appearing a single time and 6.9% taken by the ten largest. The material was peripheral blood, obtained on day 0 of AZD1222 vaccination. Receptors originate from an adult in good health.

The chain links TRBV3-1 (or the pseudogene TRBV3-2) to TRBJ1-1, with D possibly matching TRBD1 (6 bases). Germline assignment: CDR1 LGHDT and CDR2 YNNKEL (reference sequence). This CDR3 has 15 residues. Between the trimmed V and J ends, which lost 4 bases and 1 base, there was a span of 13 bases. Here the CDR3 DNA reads TGTGCCAGCAGCCCTAGGACAGCCACGAACACTGAAGCTTTCTTT. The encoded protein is CASSPRTATNTEAFF.

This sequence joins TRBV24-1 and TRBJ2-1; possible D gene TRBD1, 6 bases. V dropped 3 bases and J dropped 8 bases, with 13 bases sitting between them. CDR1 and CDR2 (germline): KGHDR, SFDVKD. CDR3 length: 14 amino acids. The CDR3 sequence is CATSDRGSLDEQFF. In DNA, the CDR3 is TGTGCCACCAGTGATAGGGGGAGTCTCGATGAGCAGTTCTTC.

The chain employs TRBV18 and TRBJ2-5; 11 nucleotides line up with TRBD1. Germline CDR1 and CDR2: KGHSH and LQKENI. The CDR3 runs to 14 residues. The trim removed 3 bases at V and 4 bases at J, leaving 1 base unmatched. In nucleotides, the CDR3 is TGTGCCAGCTCACCTGGACAGGGGGCAGAGACCCAGTACTTC. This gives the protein CASSPGQGAETQYF.

CDR3 sequence: CASSVGQGAYNEQFF. CDR3 bases: TGTGCCAGCAGTGTAGGGCAGGGGGCCTACAATGAGCAGTTCTTC. The chain recombines TRBV6-4 with TRBJ2-1, with 7 bases aligning to TRBD1. The CDR3 sequence is 15 residues long. With 4 bases clipped from V and 2 bases from J, the junction kept 5 bases outside the gene matches. Per germline, CDR1 MRHNA and CDR2 SNTAGT.

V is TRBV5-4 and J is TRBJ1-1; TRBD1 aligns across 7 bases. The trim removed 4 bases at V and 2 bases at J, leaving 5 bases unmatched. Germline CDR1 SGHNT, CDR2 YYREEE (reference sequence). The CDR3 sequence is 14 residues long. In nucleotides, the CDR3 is TGTGCCAGCAGCCAGGGACAGCACAACACTGAAGCTTTCTTT. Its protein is CASSQGQHNTEAFF.

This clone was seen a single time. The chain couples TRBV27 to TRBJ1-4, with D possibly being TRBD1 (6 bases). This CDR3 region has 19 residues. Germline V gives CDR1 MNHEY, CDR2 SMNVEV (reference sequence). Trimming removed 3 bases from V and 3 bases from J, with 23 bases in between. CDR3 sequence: CASSFRGGQGRVANEKLFF. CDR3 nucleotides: TGTGCCAGCAGTTTTCGGGGGGGCCAGGGAAGGGTCGCTAATGAAAAACTGTTTTTT.

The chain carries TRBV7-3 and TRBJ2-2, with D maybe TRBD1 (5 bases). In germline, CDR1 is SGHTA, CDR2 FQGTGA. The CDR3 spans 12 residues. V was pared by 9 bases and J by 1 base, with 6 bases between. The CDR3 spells CASGQNTGELFF. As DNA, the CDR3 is TGTGCCAGTGGACAGAACACCGGGGAGCTGTTTTTT.

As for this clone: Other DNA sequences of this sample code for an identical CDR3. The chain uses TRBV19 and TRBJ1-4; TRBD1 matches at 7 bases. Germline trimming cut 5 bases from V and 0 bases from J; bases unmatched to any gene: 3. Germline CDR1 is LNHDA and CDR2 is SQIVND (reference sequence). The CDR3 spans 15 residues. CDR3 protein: CASSPGTATNEKLFF. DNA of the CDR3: TGTGCCAGTAGTCCCGGGACAGCAACTAATGAAAAACTGTTTTTT.

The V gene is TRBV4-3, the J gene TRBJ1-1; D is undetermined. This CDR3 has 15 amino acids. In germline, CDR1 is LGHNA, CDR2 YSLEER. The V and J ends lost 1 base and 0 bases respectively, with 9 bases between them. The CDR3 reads CASSQGQYMNTEAFF. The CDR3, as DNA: TGCGCCAGCAGCCAAGGGCAGTATATGAACACTGAAGCTTTCTTT.

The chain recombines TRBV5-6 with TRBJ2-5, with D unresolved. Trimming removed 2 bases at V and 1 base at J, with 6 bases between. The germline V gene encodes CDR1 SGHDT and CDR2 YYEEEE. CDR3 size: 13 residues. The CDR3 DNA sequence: TGTGCCAGCAGCTTCGGCAGCCAAGAGACCCAGTACTTC. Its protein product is CASSFGSQETQYF. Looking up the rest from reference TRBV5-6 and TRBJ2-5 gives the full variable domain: DAGVTQSPTHLIKTRGQQVTLRCSPKSGHDTVSWYQQALGQGPQFIFQYYEEEERQRGNFPDRFSGHQFPNYSSELNVNALLLGDSALYLCASSFGSQETQYFGPGTRLLVL.

The DNA of the CDR3 is TGTGCCAGCAGTCCGGACACCGGGGAGCTGTTTTTT. This translates into CASSPDTGELFF. The chain employs TRBV11-2 and TRBJ2-2; D is unclear. With 6 bases removed from V and 3 bases from J, the gap between germline ends came to 5 bases. CDR1 is SGHAT, CDR2 FQNNGV, per germline. The CDR3 runs 12 residues.

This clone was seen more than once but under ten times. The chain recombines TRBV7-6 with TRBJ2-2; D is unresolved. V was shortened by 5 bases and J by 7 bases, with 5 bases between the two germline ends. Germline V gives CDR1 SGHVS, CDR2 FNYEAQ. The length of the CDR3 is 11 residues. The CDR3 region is CASSPDGELFF. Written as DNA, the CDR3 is TGTGCCAGCAGCCCCGACGGGGAGCTGTTTTTT. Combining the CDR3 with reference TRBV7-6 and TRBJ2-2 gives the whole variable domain GAGVSQSPRYKVTKRGQDVALRCDPISGHVSLYWYRQALGQGPEFLTYFNYEAQQDKSGLPNDRFSAERPEGSISTLTIQRTEQRDSAMYRCASSPDGELFFGEGSRLTVL.

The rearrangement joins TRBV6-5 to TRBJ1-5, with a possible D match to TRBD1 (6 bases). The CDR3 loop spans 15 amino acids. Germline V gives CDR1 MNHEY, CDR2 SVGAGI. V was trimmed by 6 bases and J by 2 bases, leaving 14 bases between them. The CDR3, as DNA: TGTGCCAGCAGAAAAACAGGGATGGGCAATCAGCCCCAGCATTTT. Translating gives CASRKTGMGNQPQHF.

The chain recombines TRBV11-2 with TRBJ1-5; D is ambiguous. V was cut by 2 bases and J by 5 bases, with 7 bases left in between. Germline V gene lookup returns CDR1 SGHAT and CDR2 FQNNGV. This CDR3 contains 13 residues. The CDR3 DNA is TGTGCCAGCAGCTTACGGGTCCATCAGCCCCAGCATTTT. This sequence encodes CASSLRVHQPQHF.

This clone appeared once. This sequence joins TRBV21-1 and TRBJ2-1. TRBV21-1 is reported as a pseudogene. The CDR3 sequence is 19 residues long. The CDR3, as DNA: TGTGCCAGCAGCAAAGAGAGGGCGAGGGGAGAAGAGAATTACAATGAGCAGTTCTTC. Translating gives CASSKERARGEENYNEQFF.

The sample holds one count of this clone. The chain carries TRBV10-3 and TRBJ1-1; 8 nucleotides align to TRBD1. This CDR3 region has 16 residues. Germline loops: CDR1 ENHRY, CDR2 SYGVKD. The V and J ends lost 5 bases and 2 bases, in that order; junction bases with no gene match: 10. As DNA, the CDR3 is TGTGCCATCAGTCCCTCCAGGGGGCGCATAAACACTGAAGCTTTCTTT. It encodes CAISPSRGRINTEAFF.

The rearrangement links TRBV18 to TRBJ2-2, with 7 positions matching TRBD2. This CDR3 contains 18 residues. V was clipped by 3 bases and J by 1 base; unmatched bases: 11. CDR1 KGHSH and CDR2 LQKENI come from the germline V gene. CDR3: CASSPLAVAGWNTGELFF. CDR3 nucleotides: TGTGCCAGCTCACCTCTAGCAGTAGCGGGCTGGAACACCGGGGAGCTGTTTTTT.

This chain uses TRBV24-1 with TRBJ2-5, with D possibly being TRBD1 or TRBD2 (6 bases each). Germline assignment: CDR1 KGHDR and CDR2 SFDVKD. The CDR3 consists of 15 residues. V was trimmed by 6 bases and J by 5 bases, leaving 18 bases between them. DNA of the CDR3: TGTGCCACCAGTACTGGGGGCTCGGGGAGGGAGACCCAGTACTTC. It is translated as CATSTGGSGRETQYF.

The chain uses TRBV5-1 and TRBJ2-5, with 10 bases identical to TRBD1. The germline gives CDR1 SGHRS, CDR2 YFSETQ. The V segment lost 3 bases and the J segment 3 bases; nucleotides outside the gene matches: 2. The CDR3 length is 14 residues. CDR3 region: CASSWGTGEETQYF. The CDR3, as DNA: TGCGCCAGCAGCTGGGGGACAGGGGAAGAGACCCAGTACTTC.

The CDR3 nucleotides read TGTGCCAGCAGCCAGGGACAGGGTTCGAAGGAGACCCAGTACTTC. Its translation is CASSQGQGSKETQYF. The chain links TRBV11-3 to TRBJ2-5; 9 nucleotides align to TRBD1. The CDR3 sequence is 15 residues long. V gave up 5 bases and J gave up 5 bases; unmatched junction bases: 9. Germline values: CDR1 SGHNT, CDR2 YENEEA. Complete variable domain (other parts from reference TRBV11-3 and TRBJ2-5): EAGVVQSPRYKIIEKKQPVAFWCNPISGHNTLYWYLQNLGQGPELLIRYENEEAVDDSQLPKDRFSAERLKGVDSTLKIQPAELGDSAVYLCASSQGQGSKETQYFGPGTRLLVL.

The CDR3, as DNA: TGTGCCAGCAGGCTCGTCGGGGGCGGCTACACCTTC. Translated: CASRLVGGGYTF. The chain carries TRBV28 and TRBJ1-2, with D possibly matching TRBD1 (6 bases). The V and J ends lost 6 bases and 8 bases respectively, with 13 bases between them. This CDR3 spans 12 amino acids. Germline assignment: CDR1 MDHEN and CDR2 SYDVKM.

The CDR3 loop reads CATSDLQGLSIDTQYF. Written as DNA, the CDR3 is TGTGCCACCAGTGACTTACAGGGCCTTAGTATAGATACGCAGTATTTT. The chain couples TRBV24-1 to TRBJ2-3; D might be TRBD1 (6 bases). Germline CDR1 KGHDR, CDR2 SFDVKD. V was trimmed by 4 bases and J by 5 bases, leaving 18 bases between them. The CDR3 runs to 16 residues.

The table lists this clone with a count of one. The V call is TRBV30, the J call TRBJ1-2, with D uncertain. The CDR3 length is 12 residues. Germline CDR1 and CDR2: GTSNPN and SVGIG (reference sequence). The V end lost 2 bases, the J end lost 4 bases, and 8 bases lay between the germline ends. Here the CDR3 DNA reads TGTGCCTGGAGTAACTTACTCTATGGCTACACCTTC. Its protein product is CAWSNLLYGYTF. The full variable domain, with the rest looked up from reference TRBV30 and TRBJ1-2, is SQTIHQWPATLVQPVGSPLSLECTVEGTSNPNLYWYRQAAGRGLQLLFYSVGIGQISSEVPQNLSASRPQDRQFILSSKKLLLSDSGFYLCAWSNLLYGYTFGSGTRLTVV.

The CDR3 DNA sequence: TGTGCCAGTAGTATTAATCCGCCAGGGGGAAGCAATCAGCCCCAGCATTTT. Translation: CASSINPPGGSNQPQHF. The gene calls are TRBV19 and TRBJ1-5, with TRBD1 matching over 7 bases. The J segment lost 1 base and the V segment lost 3 bases, leaving 9 bases of the junction unmatched. The V gene's germline CDR1 is LNHDA and CDR2 SQIVND (reference sequence). This CDR3 comprises 17 residues.

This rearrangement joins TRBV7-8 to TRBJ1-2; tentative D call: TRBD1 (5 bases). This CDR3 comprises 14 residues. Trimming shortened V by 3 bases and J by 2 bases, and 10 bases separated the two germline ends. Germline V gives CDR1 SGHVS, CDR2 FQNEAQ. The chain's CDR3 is CASSLGTRNYGYTF. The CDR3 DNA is TGTGCCAGCAGCTTGGGGACCAGGAACTATGGCTACACCTTC.

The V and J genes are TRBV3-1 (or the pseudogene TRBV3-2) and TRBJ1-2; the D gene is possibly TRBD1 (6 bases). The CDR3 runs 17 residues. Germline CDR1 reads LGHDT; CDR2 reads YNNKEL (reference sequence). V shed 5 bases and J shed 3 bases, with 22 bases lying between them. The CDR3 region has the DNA TGTGCCAGCAGCACCTCGCCAGGGGAGGTCTTAGACTATGGCTACACCTTC. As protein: CASSTSPGEVLDYGYTF.

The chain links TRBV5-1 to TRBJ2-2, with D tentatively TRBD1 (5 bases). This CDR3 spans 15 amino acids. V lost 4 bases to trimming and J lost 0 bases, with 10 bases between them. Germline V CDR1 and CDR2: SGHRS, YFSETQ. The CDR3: CASSQGPSNTGELFF. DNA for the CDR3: TGCGCCAGCAGCCAGGGTCCCTCGAACACCGGGGAGCTGTTTTTT.

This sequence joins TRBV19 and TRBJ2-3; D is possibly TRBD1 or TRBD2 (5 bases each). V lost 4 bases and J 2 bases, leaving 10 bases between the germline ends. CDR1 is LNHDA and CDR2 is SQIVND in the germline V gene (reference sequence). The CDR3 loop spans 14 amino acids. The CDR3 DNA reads TGTGCCAGTAGTACAAGCGGACACACAGATACGCAGTATTTT. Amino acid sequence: CASSTSGHTDTQYF.

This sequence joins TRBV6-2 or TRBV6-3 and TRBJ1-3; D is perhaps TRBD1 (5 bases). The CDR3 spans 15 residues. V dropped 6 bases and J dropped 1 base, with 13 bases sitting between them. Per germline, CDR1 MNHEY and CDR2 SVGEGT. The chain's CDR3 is CASSRIDRSGNTIYF. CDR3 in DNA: TGTGCCAGCAGCCGGATTGACAGATCTGGAAACACCATATATTTT.

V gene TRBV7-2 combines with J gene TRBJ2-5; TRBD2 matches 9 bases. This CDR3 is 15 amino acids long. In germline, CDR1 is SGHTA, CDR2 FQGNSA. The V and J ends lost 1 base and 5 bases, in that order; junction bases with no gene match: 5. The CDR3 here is CASSLVRGGQETQYF. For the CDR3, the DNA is TGTGCCAGCAGCTTAGTGCGGGGGGGCCAGGAGACCCAGTACTTC.

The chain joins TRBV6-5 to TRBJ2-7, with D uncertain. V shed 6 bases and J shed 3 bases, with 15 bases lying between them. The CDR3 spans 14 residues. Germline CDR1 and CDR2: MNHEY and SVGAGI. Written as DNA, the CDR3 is TGTGCCAGCAGAAACGACGGGTGGAACTACGAGCAGTACTTC. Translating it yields CASRNDGWNYEQYF.

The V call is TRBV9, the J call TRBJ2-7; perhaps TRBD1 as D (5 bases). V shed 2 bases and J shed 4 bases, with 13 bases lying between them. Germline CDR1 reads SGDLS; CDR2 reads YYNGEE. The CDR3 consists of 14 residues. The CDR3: CASSVLPGIYEQYF. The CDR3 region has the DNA TGTGCCAGCAGCGTTTTGCCAGGGATATACGAGCAGTACTTC.